These 6 T cell receptor beta chains were all obtained from the same sample, sequenced in a study of blood T cell repertoires in COVID-19. Clones were sequenced by immunoSEQ multiplex PCR, and TCRdb holds only the in-frame ones, with some missing. The sample has about 62,000 clones; more than 85% are singletons. The sample was peripheral blood. The receptors originated from a man between 65 and 79 years old with acute or convalescent COVID-19.

This chain links TRBV29-1 with TRBJ2-1, with 11 bases aligning to TRBD2. Germline V gene lookup returns CDR1 SQVTM and CDR2 ANQGSEA. Losses at the gene ends were 6 bases for V and 3 bases for J; bases not matched to a gene: 4. The CDR3 is made up of 14 amino acids. For the CDR3, the DNA is TGCAGCGTAGGACTAGCGGGCCGCTACAATGAGCAGTTCTTC. Translated, it gives CSVGLAGRYNEQFF.

The chain recombines TRBV11-2 with TRBJ2-2, with a weak D call TRBD2 (5 bases). V was shortened by 3 bases and J by 4 bases, with 12 bases between the two germline ends. Germline V gene data show CDR1 as SGHAT and CDR2 as FQNNGV. The CDR3 has 15 residues. The CDR3 spells CASSFRRAGTGELFF. Here the CDR3 DNA reads TGTGCCAGCAGCTTCCGGCGGGCGGGCACCGGGGAGCTGTTTTTT. Based on the CDR3 plus reference TRBV11-2 and TRBJ2-2, the full variable domain is EAGVAQSPRYKIIEKRQSVAFWCNPISGHATLYWYQQILGQGPKLLIQFQNNGVVDDSQLPKDRFSAERLKGVDSTLKIQPAKLEDSAVYLCASSFRRAGTGELFFGEGSRLTVL.

This chain uses TRBV25-1 with TRBJ2-7; 8 bases are shared with TRBD2. The CDR3 extends over 16 amino acids. Germline CDR1 and CDR2: MGHDK and SYGVNS. The ends lost 1 base at V and 3 bases at J; junction bases unmatched: 8. CDR3 residues: CASSEFRAGGVYEQYF. DNA of the CDR3: TGTGCCAGCAGTGAATTTAGGGCGGGGGGCGTCTACGAGCAGTACTTC.

The J gene is TRBJ1-5, the V gene TRBV5-4; TRBD1 matches 7 bases. J lost 3 bases, V lost 4 bases, and 4 bases had no gene match. Germline CDR1 is SGHNT and CDR2 is YYREEE (reference sequence). CDR3 length: 14 residues. The CDR3 is CASSLDRANQPQHF. The CDR3 nucleotides are TGTGCCAGCAGCCTCGACAGGGCCAATCAGCCCCAGCATTTT.

This clone is termed medium-sized. This chain joins TRBV2 and TRBJ1-2; tentative D call: TRBD1 (5 bases). CDR3 length: 17 amino acids. The germline V gene encodes CDR1 SNHLY and CDR2 FYNNEI. Trimming stripped 0 bases from V and 6 bases from J, with 20 bases between. The CDR3 DNA reads TGTGCCAGCAGTGAAGCGGGTTGGTCCTCCAGGGCCGATGGCTACACCTTC. It codes for CASSEAGWSSRADGYTF.

V and J are TRBV5-1 and TRBJ2-5, with D possibly being TRBD1 (6 bases). Trimming cost V 4 bases and J 1 base, with 11 bases left between them. The CDR3 consists of 14 residues. Per germline, CDR1 SGHRS and CDR2 YFSETQ. The CDR3 sequence is CASSGLDSQETQYF. Written as DNA, the CDR3 is TGCGCCAGCAGCGGATTGGACAGCCAAGAGACCCAGTACTTC.